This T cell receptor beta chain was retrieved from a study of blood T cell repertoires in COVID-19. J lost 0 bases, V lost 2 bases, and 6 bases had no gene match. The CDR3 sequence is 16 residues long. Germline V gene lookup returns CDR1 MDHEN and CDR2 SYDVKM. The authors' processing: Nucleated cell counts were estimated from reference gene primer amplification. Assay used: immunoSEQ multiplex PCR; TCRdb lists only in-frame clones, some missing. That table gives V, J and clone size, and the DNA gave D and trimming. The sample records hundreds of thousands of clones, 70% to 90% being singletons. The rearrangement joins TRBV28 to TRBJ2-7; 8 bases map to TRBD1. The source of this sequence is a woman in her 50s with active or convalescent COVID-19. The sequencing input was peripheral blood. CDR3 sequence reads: CASSLRPGQVSYEQYF. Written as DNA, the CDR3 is TGTGCCAGCAGTTTACGACCGGGACAGGTCTCCTACGAGCAGTACTTC.